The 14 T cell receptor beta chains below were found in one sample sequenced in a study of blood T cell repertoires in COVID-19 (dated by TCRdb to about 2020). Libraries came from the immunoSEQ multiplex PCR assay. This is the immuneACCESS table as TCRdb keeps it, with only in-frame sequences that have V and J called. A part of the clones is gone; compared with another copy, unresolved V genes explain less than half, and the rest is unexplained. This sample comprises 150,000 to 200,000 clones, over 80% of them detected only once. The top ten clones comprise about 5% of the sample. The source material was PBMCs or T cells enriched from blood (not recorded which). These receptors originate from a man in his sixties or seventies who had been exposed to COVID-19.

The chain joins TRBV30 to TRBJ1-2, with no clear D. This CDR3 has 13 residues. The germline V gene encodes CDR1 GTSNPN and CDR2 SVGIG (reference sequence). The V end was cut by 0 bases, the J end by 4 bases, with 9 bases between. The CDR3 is CAWSVRVSYGYTF. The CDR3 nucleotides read TGTGCCTGGAGTGTGCGGGTGAGCTATGGCTACACCTTC.

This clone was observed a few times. The CDR3 DNA sequence: TGTGCCTGGAGTAAGGGACAGGGGAACGAGCAGTACTTC. This translates into CAWSKGQGNEQYF. This chain uses TRBV30 with TRBJ2-7; 10 bases map to TRBD1. This CDR3 has 13 amino acids. The V gene end was trimmed by 2 bases and the J gene end by 5 bases; junction bases not matched to a gene: 3. Germline assignment: CDR1 GTSNPN and CDR2 SVGIG (reference sequence).

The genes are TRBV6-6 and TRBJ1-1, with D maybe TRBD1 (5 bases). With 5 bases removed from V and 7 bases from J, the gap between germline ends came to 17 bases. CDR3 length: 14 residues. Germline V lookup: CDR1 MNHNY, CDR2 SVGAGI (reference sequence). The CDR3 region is CASSAYQGKGEAFF. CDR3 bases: TGTGCCAGCAGTGCCTACCAGGGTAAGGGTGAAGCTTTCTTT.

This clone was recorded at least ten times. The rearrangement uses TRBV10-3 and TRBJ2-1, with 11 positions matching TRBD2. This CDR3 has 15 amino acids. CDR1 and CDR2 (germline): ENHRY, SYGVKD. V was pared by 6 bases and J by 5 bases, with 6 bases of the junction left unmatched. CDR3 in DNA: TGTGCCATCAGATCCATACTAGCGGGGGACAATGAGCAGTTCTTC. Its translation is CAIRSILAGDNEQFF.

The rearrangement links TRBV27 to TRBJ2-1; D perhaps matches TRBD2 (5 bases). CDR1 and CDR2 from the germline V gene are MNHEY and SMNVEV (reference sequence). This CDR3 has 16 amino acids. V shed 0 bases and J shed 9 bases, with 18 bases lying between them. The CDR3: CASSLSIIGIGIEQFF. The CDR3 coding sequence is TGTGCCAGCAGTTTATCGATAATCGGGATCGGAATTGAGCAGTTCTTC.

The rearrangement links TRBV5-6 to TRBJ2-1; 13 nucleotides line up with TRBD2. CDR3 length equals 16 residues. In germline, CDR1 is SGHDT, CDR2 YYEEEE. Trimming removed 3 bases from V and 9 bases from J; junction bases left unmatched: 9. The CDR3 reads CASSSLGTSGAREQFF. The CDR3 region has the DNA TGTGCCAGCAGCTCTTTAGGGACTAGCGGGGCCCGTGAGCAGTTCTTC.

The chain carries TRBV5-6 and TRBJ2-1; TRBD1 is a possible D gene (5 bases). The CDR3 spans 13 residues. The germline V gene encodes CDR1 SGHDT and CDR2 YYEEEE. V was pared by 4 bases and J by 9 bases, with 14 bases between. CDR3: CASSPFQGGEQFF. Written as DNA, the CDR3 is TGTGCCAGCAGCCCCTTCCAGGGTGGTGAGCAGTTCTTC.

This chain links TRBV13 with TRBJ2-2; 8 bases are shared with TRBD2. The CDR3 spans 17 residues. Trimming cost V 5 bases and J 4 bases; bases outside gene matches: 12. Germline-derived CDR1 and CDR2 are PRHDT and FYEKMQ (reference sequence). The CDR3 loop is CASSAYSGTRITGELFF. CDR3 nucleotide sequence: TGTGCCAGCAGCGCATATTCCGGGACTAGAATCACCGGGGAGCTGTTTTTT.

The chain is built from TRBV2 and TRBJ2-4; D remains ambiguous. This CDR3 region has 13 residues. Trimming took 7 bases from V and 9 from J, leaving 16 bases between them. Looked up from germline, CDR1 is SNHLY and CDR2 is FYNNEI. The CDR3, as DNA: TGTGCCAGCACCCCCAGCGAGTGGAGCATTCAGTACTTC. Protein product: CASTPSEWSIQYF.

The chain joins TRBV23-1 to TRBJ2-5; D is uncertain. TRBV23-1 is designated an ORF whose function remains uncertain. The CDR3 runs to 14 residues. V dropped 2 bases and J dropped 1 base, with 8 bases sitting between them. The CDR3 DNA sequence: TGCGCCAGCAGTCAAGACATCCGCCAAGAGACCCAGTACTTC. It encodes CASSQDIRQETQYF.

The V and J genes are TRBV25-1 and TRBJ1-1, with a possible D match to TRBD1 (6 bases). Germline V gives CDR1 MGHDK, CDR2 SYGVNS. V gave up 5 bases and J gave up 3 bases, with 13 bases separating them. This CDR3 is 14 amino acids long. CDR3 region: CASSWGGADTEAFF. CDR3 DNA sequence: TGTGCCAGCAGTTGGGGGGGCGCGGACACTGAAGCTTTCTTT. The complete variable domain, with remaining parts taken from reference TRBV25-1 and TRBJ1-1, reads EADIYQTPRYLVIGTGKKITLECSQTMGHDKMYWYQQDPGMELHLIHYSYGVNSTEKGDLSSESTVSRIRTEHFPLTLESARPSHTSQYLCASSWGGADTEAFFGQGTRLTVV.

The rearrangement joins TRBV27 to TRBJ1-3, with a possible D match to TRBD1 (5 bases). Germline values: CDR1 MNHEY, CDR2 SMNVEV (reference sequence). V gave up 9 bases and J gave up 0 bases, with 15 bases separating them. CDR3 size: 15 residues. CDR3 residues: CARDLLQGSGNTIYF. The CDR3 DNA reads TGTGCCAGAGATTTACTCCAGGGCTCTGGAAACACCATATATTTT.

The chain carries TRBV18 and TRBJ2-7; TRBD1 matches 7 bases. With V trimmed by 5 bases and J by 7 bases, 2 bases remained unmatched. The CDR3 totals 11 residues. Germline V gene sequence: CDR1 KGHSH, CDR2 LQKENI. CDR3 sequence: CASSADREQYF. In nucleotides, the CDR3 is TGTGCCAGCTCAGCGGACAGGGAGCAGTACTTC.

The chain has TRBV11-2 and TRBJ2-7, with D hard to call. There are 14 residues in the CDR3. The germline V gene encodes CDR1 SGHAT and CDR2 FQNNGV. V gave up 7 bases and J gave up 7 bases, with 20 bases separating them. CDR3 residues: CASTTLGPDVEQYF. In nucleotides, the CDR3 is TGTGCCAGCACCACCCTGGGCCCAGATGTGGAGCAGTACTTC.